Sequencing of this T cell receptor beta chain was carried out in a study of shared clonotypes between healthy human individuals. The protocol was immunoSEQ multiplex PCR, while the TCRdb copy is restricted to in-frame clones and leaves out a portion. The sample lists approximately 350,000 clones, about 96% occurring once. CDR1 and CDR2 (germline): SGHTA, FQGNSA. The CDR3 spans 17 residues. V trimming: 3 bases; J trimming: 3 bases; junction bases outside the gene matches: 14. This rearrangement joins TRBV7-2 to TRBJ2-7, with 7 positions matching TRBD2. The sequencing input was memory CD8+ T cells sorted from blood. The subset was: CD45RO+ cells pooled with CCR7-negative TemRA cells. The receptor was derived from a young man in good health. As DNA, the CDR3 is TGTGCCAGCAGCTTTGCGACTAGCCACGTACAAATCTACGAGCAGTACTTC. This gives the protein CASSFATSHVQIYEQYF.